The text below deals with one T cell receptor beta chain. The sample belongs to a study of blood T cell repertoires in COVID-19. For the study at large: The United States, Italy and Spain supplied acute and convalescent COVID-19 samples. The analysed material was cDNA or gDNA that came from T cells, B-cell-depleted T cells, or PBMCs.

The germline V gene has CDR1 MNHEY and CDR2 SVGAGI. The V end was cut by 2 bases, the J end by 6 bases, with 8 bases between. CDR3 length equals 13 residues. The authors' processing: It was from reference gene primer amplification that nucleated cell counts were estimated. The protocol was immunoSEQ multiplex PCR, while the TCRdb copy is restricted to in-frame clones and leaves out a portion. V and J calls and clone size come straight from that table; D and trimming were deduced from the DNA. The table lists more than 150,000 clones, about 87% of them singletons. The chain combines TRBV6-5 with TRBJ1-5; unclear D gene. The material sequenced was peripheral blood. This clonotype was obtained from a woman younger than 30 who had recovered from COVID-19. The CDR3 spells CASSYTGGQPQHF. The CDR3 DNA reads as TGTGCCAGCAGTTACACGGGTGGTCAGCCCCAGCATTTT.